What follows are 30 T cell receptor beta chains derived from one specimen sequenced in a study of Graves' ophthalmopathy and Graves' hyperthyroidism. Scientists amplified the TCR beta CDR3 regions from RNA transcripts. The library came from an HTBI-primed first-round RT-PCR and a second-round multiplex PCR. TCRdb processed the multiplex PCR reads anew with MiXCR; each CDR3 protein has one entry. The data contain fewer than 400,000 distinct CDR3 sequences, approximately 20% of them seen just once; the ten biggest clones take up more than 1.5%. The sequenced sample consisted of peripheral blood. These receptors originate from a woman between 18 and 30 years old with Graves' ophthalmopathy.

As regards this clonotype: A clone one base away is much larger, so this may be a read error. J is TRBJ2-5 and V is TRBV6-1; 8 nucleotides match TRBD2. V trimming: 9 bases; J trimming: 2 bases; junction bases outside the gene matches: 11. This CDR3 is 15 amino acids long. Germline V gene sequence: CDR1 MNHNS, CDR2 SASEGT. The chain's CDR3 is CARSLGASGQETQYF. DNA of the CDR3: TGTGCCAGAAGCCTCGGGGCTAGCGGGCAAGAGACCCAGTACTTC.

The table lists this clonotype with many counts. The chain has TRBV12-3 or TRBV12-4 and TRBJ1-5; D gene uncertain. This CDR3 is 14 amino acids long. V was trimmed by 3 bases and J by 5 bases, leaving 11 bases between them. CDR3 DNA sequence: TGTGCCAGCAGTTTTGAGGGATGGGATCAGCCCCAGCATTTT. Its protein product is CASSFEGWDQPQHF.

The table lists this clonotype with many counts. The CDR3 region has the DNA TGTGCCAGCAGCTTGTTGGGGGACTCTGGAAACACCATATATTTT. Its protein is CASSLLGDSGNTIYF. The chain couples TRBV11-2 to TRBJ1-3; maybe TRBD1 (5 bases). The CDR3 spans 15 residues. V shed 3 bases and J shed 0 bases, with 9 bases lying between them. Germline V gives CDR1 SGHAT, CDR2 FQNNGV.

This clonotype was seen ten or more times. The rearrangement links TRBV12-3 or TRBV12-4 to TRBJ2-2; D is ambiguous. V gave up 6 bases and J gave up 0 bases, with 11 bases separating them. The CDR3 extends over 15 amino acids. The CDR3 coding sequence is TGTGCCAGCAGGCCACCCGGCGCGAACACCGGGGAGCTGTTTTTT. Amino acids: CASRPPGANTGELFF.

This clonotype was seen many times. The rearrangement uses TRBV7-9 and TRBJ1-2, with 9 bases matching TRBD1. Per the germline V gene, CDR1 is SEHNR and CDR2 is FQNEAQ (reference sequence). Unmatched junction bases numbered 10, after V lost 7 bases and J lost 4 bases. This CDR3 contains 15 residues. The chain's CDR3 is CASNGAGQGIYGYTF. In DNA, the CDR3 is TGTGCCAGCAACGGGGCGGGACAGGGCATCTATGGCTACACCTTC.

This clonotype was recorded many times. Here the CDR3 DNA reads TGTGCCAGCACCGCCGGTCCGCGGCCCCAGCATTTT. Translation: CASTAGPRPQHF. This chain links TRBV12-3 or TRBV12-4 with TRBJ1-5; D ambiguous. Trimming cost V 7 bases and J 9 bases, with 13 bases left between them. This CDR3 comprises 12 residues.

A single count supports this clonotype. This chain joins TRBV20-1 and TRBJ2-7; TRBD2 is a possible D gene (5 bases). Trimming removed 5 bases from V and 10 bases from J, with 24 bases in between. This CDR3 comprises 14 residues. The V gene's germline CDR1 is DFQATT and CDR2 SNEGSKA (reference sequence). The CDR3 region is CSALAPGGSYGQYF. The CDR3 DNA sequence: TGCAGTGCTTTAGCGCCCGGCGGCTCCTACGGCCAGTACTTC.

This clonotype was detected ten times or more. The chain is built from TRBV11-2 and TRBJ1-3; no reliable D call. This CDR3 has 16 residues. V dropped 1 base and J dropped 0 bases, with 10 bases sitting between them. From germline, CDR1 is SGHAT and CDR2 FQNNGV. The CDR3 sequence is CASSLGGRNSGNTIYF. The CDR3 nucleotides read TGTGCCAGCAGCTTAGGAGGCCGGAACTCTGGAAACACCATATATTTT.

This clonotype was detected many times. This may be a read error, as it is one base from a much larger clone. The J gene is TRBJ1-1, the V gene TRBV6-2 or TRBV6-3; TRBD1 matches at 7 bases. In germline, CDR1 is MNHEY, CDR2 SVGEGT. The CDR3 is 16 residues long. This CDR3 reads CASSYSEKGARKRASF. CDR3 bases: TGTGCCAGCAGTTACTCGGAAAAGGGGGCCCGAAAGAGAGCTTCCTTT.

This clonotype occurred many times. Written as DNA, the CDR3 is TGTGCCAGCAGCCCCCCCAGTCTCCTAGCGGGAGGGGGCACCGGGGAGCTGTTTTTT. Amino acids: CASSPPSLLAGGGTGELFF. The chain couples TRBV6-4 to TRBJ2-2, with 12 positions matching TRBD2. The V segment lost 6 bases and the J segment 4 bases; nucleotides outside the gene matches: 15. The germline V gene encodes CDR1 MRHNA and CDR2 SNTAGT. This CDR3 contains 19 residues.

This clonotype was seen many times. The chain joins TRBV28 to TRBJ1-5; no clear D. Germline V gives CDR1 MDHEN, CDR2 SYDVKM. V was shortened by 3 bases and J by 8 bases, with 14 bases between the two germline ends. The CDR3 consists of 14 residues. CDR3 protein: CASSLVQREKPQHF. CDR3 sequence (DNA): TGTGCCAGCAGTTTGGTCCAACGGGAAAAGCCCCAGCATTTT. Filled out from reference TRBV28 and TRBJ1-5, the complete variable domain reads DVKVTQSSRYLVKRTGEKVFLECVQDMDHENMFWYRQDPGLGLRLIYFSYDVKMKEKGDIPEGYSVSREKKERFSLILESASTNQTSMYLCASSLVQREKPQHFGDGTRLSIL.

This clonotype was detected many times. The chain carries TRBV6-1 and TRBJ1-2; D is unclear. Germline V CDR1 and CDR2: MNHNS, SASEGT. There are 10 residues in the CDR3. Trimming left V 10 bases short and J 8 bases short, with 11 bases between. CDR3 sequence reads: CATTWRGYTF. In DNA, the CDR3 is TGTGCCACCACTTGGCGCGGCTACACCTTC.

The chain joins TRBV2 to TRBJ1-5; D not resolved. V lost 7 bases, J lost 5 bases, and 12 bases lay in between. CDR1 is SNHLY, CDR2 FYNNEI, per germline. There are 13 residues in the CDR3. CDR3 nucleotide sequence: TGTGCCAGCACTTTCAGATGGGATCAGCCCCAGCATTTT. Translated: CASTFRWDQPQHF.

In this sample, this clonotype turned up many times. The V gene is TRBV7-2, the J gene TRBJ1-2, with D possibly TRBD1 on 5 matching bases. There are 15 residues in the CDR3. The V end was cut by 1 base, the J end by 4 bases, with 13 bases between. The germline V gene has CDR1 SGHTA and CDR2 FQGNSA. In DNA, the CDR3 is TGTGCCAGCAGCTTAGGGCCAGGGTGGAGCTATGGCTACACCTTC. Its protein product is CASSLGPGWSYGYTF.

This clonotype showed up many times. The chain has TRBV18 and TRBJ1-5; D perhaps matches TRBD1 (5 bases). The CDR3 has 16 amino acids. V was cut by 5 bases and J by 0 bases, with 14 bases left in between. Germline V CDR1 and CDR2: KGHSH, LQKENI. This CDR3 reads CASSGGTAFSNQPQHF. The CDR3 DNA sequence: TGTGCCAGCTCAGGGGGGACCGCCTTTAGCAATCAGCCCCAGCATTTT.

This clonotype has a count of ten or more. The chain carries TRBV7-6 and TRBJ2-2; 8 nucleotides line up with TRBD2. The V and J ends lost 2 bases and 6 bases, in that order; junction bases with no gene match: 14. CDR1 and CDR2 from the germline V gene are SGHVS and FNYEAQ. The CDR3 has 18 residues. The CDR3 nucleotides read TGTGCCAGCAGCTTAAGGGATCGGGCTAGCGGGTTCCCCGGGGAGCTGTTTTTT. Its translation: CASSLRDRASGFPGELFF. The complete variable domain, with remaining parts taken from reference TRBV7-6 and TRBJ2-2, reads GAGVSQSPRYKVTKRGQDVALRCDPISGHVSLYWYRQALGQGPEFLTYFNYEAQQDKSGLPNDRFSAERPEGSISTLTIQRTEQRDSAMYRCASSLRDRASGFPGELFFGEGSRLTVL.

There are many counts of this clonotype. The chain joins TRBV20-1 to TRBJ1-5; TRBD1 might be the D (6 bases). V was pared by 3 bases and J by 5 bases, with 11 bases between. The CDR3 has 13 amino acids. CDR1 DFQATT and CDR2 SNEGSKA come from the germline V gene (reference sequence). The CDR3 DNA sequence: TGCAGTGCTAGTCAGGGGAGAGATCAGCCCCAGCATTTT. It is translated as CSASQGRDQPQHF.

V is TRBV6-2 or TRBV6-3 and J is TRBJ1-5; TRBD1 might be the D (5 bases). The CDR3 length is 15 residues. Trimming removed 5 bases from V and 1 base from J, with 12 bases in between. Germline CDR1 reads MNHEY; CDR2 reads SVGEGT. The CDR3 here is CASSELGGSNQPQHF. Here the CDR3 DNA reads TGTGCCAGCAGTGAGCTCGGGGGAAGCAATCAGCCCCAGCATTTT.

This clonotype came up many times. The chain combines TRBV28 with TRBJ1-1; possibly TRBD1 for D (5 bases). Trimming took 11 bases from V and 0 from J, leaving 13 bases between them. Germline V gene data show CDR1 as MDHEN and CDR2 as SYDVKM. CDR3 length: 13 residues. The CDR3 reads CAGHSGMNTEAFF. In nucleotides, the CDR3 is TGTGCCGGACATTCTGGGATGAACACTGAAGCTTTCTTT.

The chain couples TRBV7-2 to TRBJ1-1; 7 bases fit TRBD1. The V and J ends lost 3 bases and 1 base, in that order; junction bases with no gene match: 5. This CDR3 is 15 amino acids long. Germline values: CDR1 SGHTA, CDR2 FQGNSA. The CDR3 region has the DNA TGTGCCAGCAGCTTGTCGTCAGGGGGGAACACTGAAGCTTTCTTT. It encodes CASSLSSGGNTEAFF.

This clonotype was picked up many times. The chain employs TRBV20-1 and TRBJ2-5; D uncertain. The length of the CDR3 is 13 residues. CDR1 DFQATT and CDR2 SNEGSKA come from the germline V gene (reference sequence). V shed 3 bases and J shed 5 bases, with 13 bases lying between them. CDR3 in amino acids: CSASLGMVETQYF. CDR3 nucleotide sequence: TGCAGTGCTAGTCTGGGTATGGTGGAGACCCAGTACTTC.

Many counts were recorded for this clonotype. It may be a read error: a sequence one base away is much more abundant. The chain uses TRBV11-2 and TRBJ1-5, with TRBD1 as a possible D gene (5 bases). The germline V and J ends were trimmed by 5 bases and 2 bases, with 7 bases remaining between them. This CDR3 spans 13 amino acids. Looked up from germline, CDR1 is SGHAT and CDR2 is FQNNGV. The CDR3 DNA follows: TGTGCCAGCAGCCCAGGGCGCAATCAGCCCCAGCATTTT. Translation gives CASSPGRNQPQHF.

The chain is built from TRBV28 and TRBJ2-4; D is unclear. The CDR3 consists of 14 residues. Germline V gives CDR1 MDHEN, CDR2 SYDVKM. Trimming removed 3 bases at V and 6 bases at J, with 12 bases between. In nucleotides, the CDR3 is TGTGCCAGCAGTTTTCCTGGCCCCGGAAACATTCAGTACTTC. It yields the protein CASSFPGPGNIQYF. Full variable domain (remainder filled in from reference TRBV28 and TRBJ2-4): DVKVTQSSRYLVKRTGEKVFLECVQDMDHENMFWYRQDPGLGLRLIYFSYDVKMKEKGDIPEGYSVSREKKERFSLILESASTNQTSMYLCASSFPGPGNIQYFGAGTRLSVL.

This rearrangement joins TRBV6-1 to TRBJ1-1; no clear D. V gave up 6 bases and J gave up 5 bases, with 13 bases separating them. The CDR3 spans 13 residues. Germline assignment: CDR1 MNHNS and CDR2 SASEGT. The CDR3 region is CASRDGPVTEAFF. In DNA form, the CDR3 reads TGTGCCAGCAGGGACGGGCCGGTAACTGAAGCTTTCTTT.

This clonotype was seen ten or more times. The chain recombines TRBV7-2 with TRBJ2-7; D tentatively fits TRBD1 or TRBD2 (5 bases each). CDR3 length: 15 amino acids. Germline loops: CDR1 SGHTA, CDR2 FQGNSA. V lost 5 bases and J lost 2, with 16 bases in between. The CDR3 DNA is TGTGCCAGCAGCGGTCGGGGCGCCTATGCCTACGAGCAGTACTTC. This sequence encodes CASSGRGAYAYEQYF.

The chain has TRBV13 and TRBJ1-3; possible D gene TRBD1, 5 bases. The germline gives CDR1 PRHDT, CDR2 FYEKMQ (reference sequence). The V gene lost 3 bases and the J gene lost 2 bases, with 11 bases spanning the gap. This CDR3 comprises 15 residues. CDR3: CASSFGGRAGNTIYF. Written as DNA, the CDR3 is TGTGCCAGCAGCTTCGGCGGCAGGGCTGGAAACACCATATATTTT.

This clonotype was recorded many times. The chain links TRBV12-3 or TRBV12-4 to TRBJ2-2, with D possibly matching TRBD1 (6 bases). V was clipped by 4 bases and J by 4 bases, with 10 bases between them. The CDR3 is 14 amino acids. CDR3 sequence (DNA): TGTGCCAGCAGTTATCAGGGGACCACCGGGGAGCTGTTTTTT. Protein: CASSYQGTTGELFF.

The rearrangement links TRBV11-2 to TRBJ1-1, with D maybe TRBD1 (6 bases). Looked up from germline, CDR1 is SGHAT and CDR2 is FQNNGV. The CDR3 runs 14 residues. The V gene lost 1 base and the J gene lost 3 bases, with 9 bases spanning the gap. CDR3 in DNA: TGTGCCAGCAGCTTAGCAGGGGCCCACACTGAAGCTTTCTTT. Encoded protein: CASSLAGAHTEAFF.

This clonotype was observed at least ten times. This chain joins TRBV4-3 and TRBJ1-3; the match to TRBD1 covers 7 bases. Germline CDR1 is LGHNA and CDR2 is YSLEER. The J segment lost 0 bases and the V segment lost 4 bases, leaving 3 bases of the junction unmatched. The CDR3 has 15 amino acids. The CDR3 spells CASSRDRASGNTIYF. CDR3 bases: TGCGCCAGCAGCCGCGACAGGGCCTCTGGAAACACCATATATTTT.

In regard to this clonotype: A much larger clone differs from this one at a single base, so this may be a read error. The rearrangement joins TRBV11-2 to TRBJ2-5; 7 bases are shared with TRBD1. Trimming at V came to 5 bases and at J to 2 bases, leaving 14 bases not matched to a gene. Germline values: CDR1 SGHAT, CDR2 FQNNGV. The CDR3 length is 17 residues. The CDR3 bases are TGTGCCAGCAGCCTCAATATATTTCCGGGACAGCAAGAGACCCAGTACTTC. Encoded protein: CASSLNIFPGQQETQYF.